Listed below are T cell receptor beta chains from one sample, sequenced in a study of cytomegalovirus exposure and HLA in healthy donors. The method was immunoSEQ multiplex PCR; TCRdb's version includes in-frame clones alone and lacks a portion of them. The repertoire holds 100,000 to 150,000 clones, approximately 94% seen once, with less than 2% in the top ten. The specimen was PBMCs. The receptor set was obtained from a man younger than 35 in good health and CMV-seronegative. CDR3s include the opening cysteine and the closing phenylalanine or tryptophan. Fields, in order: clone size, J gene, D gene, V gene, CDR3 protein, CDR3 DNA. D genes are given only for firm matches. Rows give clone size only sometimes, using once, few, many, or a class for an expanded clone.

>.|TRBJ2-7|.|TRBV27
CASSLSSVYSYEQYF
TGTGCCAGCAGTTTATCCTCGGTCTACTCCTACGAGCAGTACTTC
>.|TRBJ2-1|TRBD2|TRBV28
CASTGASGRYEQFF
TGTGCCAGCACGGGGGCTAGCGGGCGTTATGAGCAGTTCTTC
>.|TRBJ2-2|.|TRBV4-3
CASSQDTDPRRTGTGELFF
TGCGCCAGCAGCCAAGACACCGACCCGAGGAGGACGGGCACCGGGGAGCTGTTTTTT
>.|TRBJ2-3|TRBD2|TRBV5-6
CASSRGLAAVSTTDTQYF
TGTGCCAGCAGTCGGGGACTAGCGGCAGTGAGTACCACAGATACGCAGTATTTT
>.|TRBJ2-2|.|TRBV6-5
CASSYSNTGELFF
TGTGCCAGCAGTTACTCTAATACCGGGGAGCTGTTTTTT
>.|TRBJ2-2|.|TRBV4-3
CASSQDLTAPTGELFF
TGCGCCAGCAGCCAAGACTTAACAGCACCAACCGGGGAGCTGTTTTTT
>.|TRBJ1-1|.|TRBV7-2
CASSVYRDSTEAFF
TGTGCCAGCAGCGTCTACAGGGATAGCACTGAAGCTTTCTTT
>.|TRBJ1-5|TRBD1|TRBV27
CASSSRGQGYGQPQHF
TGTGCCAGCAGTTCCCGGGGACAGGGTTACGGTCAGCCCCAGCATTTT
>.|TRBJ1-4|.|TRBV6-4
CASRQGGLTTGGGKLFF
TGTGCCAGCAGACAGGGTGGGTTAACCACAGGTGGCGGAAAACTGTTTTTT
>.|TRBJ1-1|.|TRBV19
CASSIGERNTEAFF
TGTGCCAGTAGTATAGGGGAGCGGAACACTGAAGCTTTCTTT
>.|TRBJ1-5|.|TRBV10-1
CASSESCLQGGGNQPQHF
TGCGCCAGCAGTGAGTCTTGTTTACAGGGCGGAGGCAATCAGCCCCAGCATTTT
>.|TRBJ1-1|.|TRBV30
CAWSEGMNTEAFF
TGTGCCTGGAGTGAGGGGATGAACACTGAAGCTTTCTTT
>.|TRBJ2-1|TRBD2|TRBV25-1
CASSQLAGGGEQFF
TGTGCCAGCAGTCAACTAGCGGGAGGGGGTGAGCAGTTCTTC
>.|TRBJ2-7|.|TRBV10-1
CASSLSSYEQYF
TGCGCCAGCAGTCTGAGCTCCTACGAGCAGTACTTC
>.|TRBJ2-7|.|TRBV27
CASSLGQVYEQYF
TGTGCCAGCAGTTTAGGGCAGGTGTACGAGCAGTACTTC
>.|TRBJ2-1|.|TRBV6-6
CASSTTGTSSYNEQFF
TGTGCCAGCAGCACTACGGGCACTAGCTCCTACAATGAGCAGTTCTTC
>.|TRBJ2-2|TRBD2|TRBV6-6
CASSPSGTNTGELFF
TGTGCCAGCAGCCCCAGCGGGACCAACACCGGGGAGCTGTTTTTT
>.|TRBJ1-2|TRBD1|TRBV9
CASSVESGGYGYTF
TGTGCCAGCAGCGTTGAGTCAGGGGGGTATGGCTACACCTTC
>.|TRBJ2-7|TRBD2|TRBV28
CASSLKRELGYEQYF
TGTGCCAGCAGTCTTAAGCGGGAGTTGGGCTACGAGCAGTACTTC
>once|TRBJ2-1|TRBD2|TRBV29-1
CSVGALAGGDSNEQFF
TGCAGCGTGGGGGCCTTAGCGGGAGGGGACTCGAATGAGCAGTTCTTC
>.|TRBJ2-2|TRBD1|TRBV4-3
CASSFDRGANTGELFF
TGCGCCAGCAGCTTCGACAGGGGCGCGAACACCGGGGAGCTGTTTTTT
>.|TRBJ2-7|.|TRBV29-1
CSGGDRAYEQYF
TGCAGCGGGGGGGACAGAGCCTACGAGCAGTACTTC
>.|TRBJ1-1|.|TRBV6-5
CAIGEGRTEAFF
TGTGCCATTGGAGAGGGTCGGACTGAAGCTTTCTTT
>.|TRBJ1-1|TRBD1|TRBV19
CASSARGDTEAFF
TGTGCCAGTAGTGCCAGGGGGGACACTGAAGCTTTCTTT
>once|TRBJ2-7|.|TRBV30
CAWRNIDRPYEQYF
TGTGCCTGGAGGAATATAGACAGACCCTACGAGCAGTACTTC
>.|TRBJ2-1|TRBD2|TRBV6-6
CASTTSGREVRNEQFF
TGTGCCAGCACCACTAGCGGGAGGGAAGTCAGGAATGAGCAGTTCTTC
>.|TRBJ1-1|.|TRBV27
CASSDTGRVGTEAFF
TGTGCCAGCAGTGACACAGGGCGGGTAGGCACTGAAGCTTTCTTT
>.|TRBJ1-5|.|TRBV28
CASSFGRAGLGQPQHF
TGTGCCAGCAGCTTCGGAAGGGCAGGGTTAGGGCAGCCCCAGCATTTT
>.|TRBJ2-5|.|TRBV13
CASSAGPQRETQYF
TGTGCCAGCAGCGCGGGACCCCAACGGGAGACCCAGTACTTC
>.|TRBJ2-3|TRBD1|TRBV7-7
CASSRDSSTDTQYF
TGTGCTAGCAGCAGGGACAGCAGCACAGATACGCAGTATTTT
>.|TRBJ1-1|TRBD1|TRBV27
CASSSGQGILNTEAFF
TGTGCCAGCAGTTCGGGACAGGGGATTTTGAACACTGAAGCTTTCTTT
>.|TRBJ2-3|.|TRBV2
CASTWASVRTDTQYF
TGTGCCAGCACGTGGGCGTCCGTCCGCACAGATACGCAGTATTTT
>.|TRBJ2-1|TRBD2|TRBV27
CASSLSKAGVQFF
TGTGCCAGCAGTTTATCGAAAGCGGGAGTTCAGTTCTTC
>once|TRBJ2-1|TRBD1|TRBV28
CASSFLGTGGSEQFF
TGTGCCAGCAGTTTTTTGGGTACAGGGGGAAGTGAGCAGTTCTTC
>.|TRBJ1-3|TRBD1|TRBV28
CASSYPGQGPGNTIYF
TGTGCCAGCAGTTACCCGGGACAGGGGCCTGGAAACACCATATATTTT
>.|TRBJ1-5|TRBD1|TRBV29-1
CSVGTGDQPQHF
TGCAGCGTGGGGACAGGGGATCAGCCCCAGCATTTT
>once|TRBJ2-3|.|TRBV5-1
CASSLSARTDTQYF
TGCGCCAGCAGCTTGAGCGCACGCACAGATACGCAGTATTTT
>.|TRBJ2-1|TRBD2|TRBV9
CASSPSGRGNEQFF
TGTGCCAGCAGCCCGAGCGGGAGAGGGAATGAGCAGTTCTTC
>.|TRBJ1-2|.|TRBV28
CASIPASDIGYTF
TGTGCCAGCATCCCAGCTAGCGATATTGGCTACACCTTC
>once|TRBJ1-5|.|TRBV9
CASSVGQNQPQHF
TGTGCCAGCAGCGTAGGTCAGAACCAGCCCCAGCATTTT
>.|TRBJ2-7|.|TRBV4-3
CASSQGGGRGYEQYF
TGCGCCAGCAGCCAAGGGGGAGGCAGGGGGTACGAGCAGTACTTC
>.|TRBJ2-7|.|TRBV4-2
CASSQDGLLAEQYF
TGTGCCAGCAGCCAAGATGGACTCTTGGCGGAGCAGTACTTC
>.|TRBJ2-7|.|TRBV28
CASSHRDYEQYF
TGTGCCAGCAGCCACAGGGACTACGAGCAGTACTTC
>.|TRBJ2-3|.|TRBV5-1
CATGLGGGPDTQYF
TGCGCCACAGGACTTGGGGGCGGCCCAGATACGCAGTATTTT
>.|TRBJ1-1|.|TRBV4-2
CASSQDGARGTEAFF
TGTGCCAGCAGCCAAGATGGGGCCAGGGGCACTGAAGCTTTCTTT
>.|TRBJ2-2|.|TRBV6-6
CASSYLGTELFF
TGTGCCAGCAGTTACTTAGGGACAGAGCTGTTTTTT
>.|TRBJ2-1|TRBD2|TRBV19
CASSLGLAGGNEQFF
TGTGCCAGTAGTCTGGGACTAGCGGGAGGCAATGAGCAGTTCTTC